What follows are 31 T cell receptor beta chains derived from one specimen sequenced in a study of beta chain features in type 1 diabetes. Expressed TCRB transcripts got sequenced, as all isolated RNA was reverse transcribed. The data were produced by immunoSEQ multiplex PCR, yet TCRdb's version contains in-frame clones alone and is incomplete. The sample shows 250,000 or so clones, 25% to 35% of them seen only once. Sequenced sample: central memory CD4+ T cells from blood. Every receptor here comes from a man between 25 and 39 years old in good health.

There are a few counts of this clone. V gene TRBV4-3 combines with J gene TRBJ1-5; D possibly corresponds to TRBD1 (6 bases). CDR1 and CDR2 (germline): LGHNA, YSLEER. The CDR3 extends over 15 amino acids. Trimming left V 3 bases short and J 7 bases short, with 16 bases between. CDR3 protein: CASSQATGSRQPQHF. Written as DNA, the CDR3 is TGCGCCAGCAGCCAGGCTACAGGGAGCCGGCAGCCCCAGCATTTT.

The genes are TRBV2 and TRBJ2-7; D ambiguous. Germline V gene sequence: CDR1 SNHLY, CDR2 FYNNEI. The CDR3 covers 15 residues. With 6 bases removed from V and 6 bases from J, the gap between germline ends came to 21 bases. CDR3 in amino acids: CASSATWASRGEQYF. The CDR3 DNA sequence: TGTGCCAGCAGCGCTACCTGGGCCTCTCGTGGCGAGCAGTACTTC.

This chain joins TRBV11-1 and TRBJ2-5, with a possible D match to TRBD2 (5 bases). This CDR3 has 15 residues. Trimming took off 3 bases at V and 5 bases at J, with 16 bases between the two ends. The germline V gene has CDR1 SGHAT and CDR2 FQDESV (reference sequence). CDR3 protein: CASSLRLALGETQYF. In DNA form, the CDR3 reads TGTGCCAGCAGCTTGCGGCTAGCTCTCGGGGAGACCCAGTACTTC.

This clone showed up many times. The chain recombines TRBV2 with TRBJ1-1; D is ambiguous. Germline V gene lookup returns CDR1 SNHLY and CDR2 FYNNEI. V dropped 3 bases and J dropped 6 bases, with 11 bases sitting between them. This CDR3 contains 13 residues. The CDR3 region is CASSEGSFSEAFF. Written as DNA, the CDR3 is TGTGCCAGCAGTGAGGGCAGTTTCTCTGAAGCTTTCTTT.

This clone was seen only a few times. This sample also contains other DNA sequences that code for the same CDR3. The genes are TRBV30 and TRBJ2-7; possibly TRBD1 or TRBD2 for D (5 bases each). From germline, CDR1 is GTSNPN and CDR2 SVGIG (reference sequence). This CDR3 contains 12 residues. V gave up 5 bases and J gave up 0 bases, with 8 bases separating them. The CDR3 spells CAWGTLSYEQYF. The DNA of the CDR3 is TGTGCCTGGGGGACCCTCTCCTACGAGCAGTACTTC.

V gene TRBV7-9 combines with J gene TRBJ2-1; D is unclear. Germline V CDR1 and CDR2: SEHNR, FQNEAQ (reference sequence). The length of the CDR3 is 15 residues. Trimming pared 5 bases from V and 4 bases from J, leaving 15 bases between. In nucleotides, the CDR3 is TGTGCCAGCAGCCTTCAACTCGGGCCGTACAATGAGCAGTTCTTC. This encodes CASSLQLGPYNEQFF.

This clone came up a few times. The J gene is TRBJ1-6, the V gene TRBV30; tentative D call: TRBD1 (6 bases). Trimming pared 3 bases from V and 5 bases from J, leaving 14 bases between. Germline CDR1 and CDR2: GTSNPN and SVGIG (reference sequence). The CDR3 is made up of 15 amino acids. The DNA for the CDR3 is TGTGCCTGGAGGTTAGGACAGAGAGATAATTCACCCCTCCACTTT. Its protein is CAWRLGQRDNSPLHF.

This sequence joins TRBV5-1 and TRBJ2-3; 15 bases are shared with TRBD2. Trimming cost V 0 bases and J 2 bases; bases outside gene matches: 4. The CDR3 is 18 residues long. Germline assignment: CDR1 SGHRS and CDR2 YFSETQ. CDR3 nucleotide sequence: TGCGCCAGCAGCTTGGATGGGACTAGCGGGAGGTCCACAGATACGCAGTATTTT. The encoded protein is CASSLDGTSGRSTDTQYF.

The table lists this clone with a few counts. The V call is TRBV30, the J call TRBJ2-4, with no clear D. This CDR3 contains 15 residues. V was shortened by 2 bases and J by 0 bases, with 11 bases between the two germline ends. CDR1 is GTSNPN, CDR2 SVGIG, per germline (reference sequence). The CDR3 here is CAWSPRALAKNIQYF. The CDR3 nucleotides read TGTGCCTGGAGTCCTAGAGCCCTAGCCAAAAACATTCAGTACTTC.

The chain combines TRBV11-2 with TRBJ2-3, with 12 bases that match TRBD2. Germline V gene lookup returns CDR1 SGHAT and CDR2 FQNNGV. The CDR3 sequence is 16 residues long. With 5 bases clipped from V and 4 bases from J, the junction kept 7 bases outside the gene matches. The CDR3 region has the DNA TGTGCCAGCAGCCTGAGACTAGCGGGGGCTGCAGATACGCAGTATTTT. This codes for CASSLRLAGAADTQYF.

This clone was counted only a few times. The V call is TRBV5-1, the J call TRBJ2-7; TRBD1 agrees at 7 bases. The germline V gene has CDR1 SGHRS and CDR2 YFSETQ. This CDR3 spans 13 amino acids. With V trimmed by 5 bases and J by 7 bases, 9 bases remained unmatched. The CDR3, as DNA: TGCGCCAGCAGTTGGGACAGTCCTGGAGAGCAGTACTTC. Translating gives CASSWDSPGEQYF.

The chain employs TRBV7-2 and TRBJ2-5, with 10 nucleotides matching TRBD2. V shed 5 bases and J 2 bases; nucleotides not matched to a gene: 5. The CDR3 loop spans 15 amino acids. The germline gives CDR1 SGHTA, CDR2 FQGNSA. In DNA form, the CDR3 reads TGTGCCAGCAGCCCTAGCGGGGGATTACAAGAGACCCAGTACTTC. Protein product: CASSPSGGLQETQYF.

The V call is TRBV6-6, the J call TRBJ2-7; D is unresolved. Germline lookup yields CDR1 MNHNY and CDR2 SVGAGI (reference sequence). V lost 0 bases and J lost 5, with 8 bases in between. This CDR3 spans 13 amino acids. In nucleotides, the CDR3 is TGTGCCAGCAGTTACTCTACGGAGAACGAGCAGTACTTC. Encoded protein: CASSYSTENEQYF.

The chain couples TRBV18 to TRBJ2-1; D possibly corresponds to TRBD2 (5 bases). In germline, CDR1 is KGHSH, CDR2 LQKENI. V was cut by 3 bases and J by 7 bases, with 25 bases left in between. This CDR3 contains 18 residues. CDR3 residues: CASSPLLTSSHMANEQFF. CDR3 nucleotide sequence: TGTGCCAGCTCACCGCTCCTGACCTCTAGCCATATGGCAAATGAGCAGTTCTTC.

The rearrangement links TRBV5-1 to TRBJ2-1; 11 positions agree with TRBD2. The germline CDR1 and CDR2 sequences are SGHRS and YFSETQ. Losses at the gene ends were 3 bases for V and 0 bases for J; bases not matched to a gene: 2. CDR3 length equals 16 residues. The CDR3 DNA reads TGCGCCAGCAGCTCTAGCGGGGGGAGCTCCTACAATGAGCAGTTCTTC. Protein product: CASSSSGGSSYNEQFF.

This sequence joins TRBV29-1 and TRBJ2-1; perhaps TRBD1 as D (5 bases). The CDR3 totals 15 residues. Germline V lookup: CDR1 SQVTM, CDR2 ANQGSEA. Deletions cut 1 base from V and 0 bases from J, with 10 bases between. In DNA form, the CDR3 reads TGCAGCGTTGAAGCCCCAGGGATCTCCTACAATGAGCAGTTCTTC. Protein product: CSVEAPGISYNEQFF.

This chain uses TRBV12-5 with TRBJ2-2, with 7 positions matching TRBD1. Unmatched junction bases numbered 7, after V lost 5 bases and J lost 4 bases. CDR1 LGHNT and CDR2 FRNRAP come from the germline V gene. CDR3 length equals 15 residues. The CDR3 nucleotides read TGTGCTAGTGGTGCACAGGGGATGGGCACCGGGGAGCTGTTTTTT. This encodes CASGAQGMGTGELFF.

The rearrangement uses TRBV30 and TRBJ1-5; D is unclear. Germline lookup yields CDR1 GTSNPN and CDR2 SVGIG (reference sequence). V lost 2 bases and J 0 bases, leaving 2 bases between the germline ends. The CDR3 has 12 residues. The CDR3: CAWSYSNQPQHF. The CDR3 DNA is TGTGCCTGGAGTTATAGCAATCAGCCCCAGCATTTT.

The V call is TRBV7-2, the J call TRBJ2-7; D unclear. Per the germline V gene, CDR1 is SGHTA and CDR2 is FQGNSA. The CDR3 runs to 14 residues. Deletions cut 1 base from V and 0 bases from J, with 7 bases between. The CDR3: CASSLEVSSYEQYF. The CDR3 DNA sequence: TGTGCCAGCAGCTTAGAGGTCTCCTCCTACGAGCAGTACTTC.

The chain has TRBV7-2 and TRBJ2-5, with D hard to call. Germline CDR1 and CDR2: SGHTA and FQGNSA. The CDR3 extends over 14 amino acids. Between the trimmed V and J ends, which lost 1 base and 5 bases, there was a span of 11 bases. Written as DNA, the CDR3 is TGTGCCAGCAGCTTAGTTAGTGGGTACGAGACCCAGTACTTC. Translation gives CASSLVSGYETQYF. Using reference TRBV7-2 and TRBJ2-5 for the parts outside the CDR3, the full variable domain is GAGVSQSPSNKVTEKGKDVELRCDPISGHTALYWYRQSLGQGLEFLIYFQGNSAPDKSGLPSDRFSAERTGGSVSTLTIQRTQQEDSAVYLCASSLVSGYETQYFGPGTRLLVL.

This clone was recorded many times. The CDR3 DNA is TGTGCCACCAGCAGAGATCAAGGACTTTACAATGAGCAGTTCTTC. Its translation: CATSRDQGLYNEQFF. J is TRBJ2-1 and V is TRBV15, with a possible D match to TRBD2 (5 bases). The CDR3 length is 15 residues. V lost 0 bases to trimming and J lost 4 bases, with 10 bases between them. Germline loops: CDR1 LNHNV, CDR2 YYDKDF (reference sequence).

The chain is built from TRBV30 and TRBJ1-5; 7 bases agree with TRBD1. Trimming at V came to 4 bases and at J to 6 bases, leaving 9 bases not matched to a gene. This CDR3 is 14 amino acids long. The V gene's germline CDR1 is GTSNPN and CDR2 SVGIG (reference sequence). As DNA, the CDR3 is TGTGCCTGGAACCAACGAGGGGGCGGTCAGCCCCAGCATTTT. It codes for CAWNQRGGGQPQHF.

The CDR3 nucleotides read TGTGCCAGCAGGTTCGACGGGGGGTCCTACAATGAGCAGTTCTTC. It specifies CASRFDGGSYNEQFF. This chain joins TRBV7-8 and TRBJ2-1; 7 nucleotides line up with TRBD2. V gave up 6 bases and J gave up 1 base; unmatched junction bases: 6. This CDR3 contains 15 residues. Germline CDR1 is SGHVS and CDR2 is FQNEAQ.

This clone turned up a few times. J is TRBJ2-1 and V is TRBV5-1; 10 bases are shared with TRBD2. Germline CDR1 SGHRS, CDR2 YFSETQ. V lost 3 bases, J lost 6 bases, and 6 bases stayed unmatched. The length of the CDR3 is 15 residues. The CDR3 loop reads CASSYLAGAGNEQFF. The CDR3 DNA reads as TGCGCCAGCAGCTACCTAGCGGGAGCGGGCAATGAGCAGTTCTTC. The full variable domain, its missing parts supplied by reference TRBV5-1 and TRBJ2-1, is KAGVTQTPRYLIKTRGQQVTLSCSPISGHRSVSWYQQTPGQGLQFLFEYFSETQRNKGNFPGRFSGRQFSNSRSEMNVSTLELGDSALYLCASSYLAGAGNEQFFGPGTRLTVL.

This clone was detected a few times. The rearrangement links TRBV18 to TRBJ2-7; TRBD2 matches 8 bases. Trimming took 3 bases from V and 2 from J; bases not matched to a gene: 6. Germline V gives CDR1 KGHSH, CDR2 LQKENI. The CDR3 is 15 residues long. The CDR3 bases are TGTGCCAGCTCACCTCCGGGAGGGGTGCCCTACGAGCAGTACTTC. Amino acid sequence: CASSPPGGVPYEQYF.

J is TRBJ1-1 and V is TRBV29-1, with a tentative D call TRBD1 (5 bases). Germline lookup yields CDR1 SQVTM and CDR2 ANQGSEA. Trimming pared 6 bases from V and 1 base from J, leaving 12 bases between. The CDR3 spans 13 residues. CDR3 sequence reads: CSVLRQPNTEAFF. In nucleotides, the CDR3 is TGCAGCGTACTAAGACAGCCGAACACTGAAGCTTTCTTT.

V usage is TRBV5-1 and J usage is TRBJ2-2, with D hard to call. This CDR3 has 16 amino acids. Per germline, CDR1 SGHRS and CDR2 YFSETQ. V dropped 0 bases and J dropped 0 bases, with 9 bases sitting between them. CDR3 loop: CASSLVAFSNTGELFF. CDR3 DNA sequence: TGCGCCAGCAGCTTGGTGGCATTTTCGAACACCGGGGAGCTGTTTTTT.

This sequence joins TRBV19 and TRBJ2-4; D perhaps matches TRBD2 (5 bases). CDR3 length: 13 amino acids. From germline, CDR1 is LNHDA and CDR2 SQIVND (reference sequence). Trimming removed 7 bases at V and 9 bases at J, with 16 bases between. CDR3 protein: CASTSQQPSIQYF. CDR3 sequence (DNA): TGTGCCAGTACTAGCCAACAGCCAAGCATTCAGTACTTC.

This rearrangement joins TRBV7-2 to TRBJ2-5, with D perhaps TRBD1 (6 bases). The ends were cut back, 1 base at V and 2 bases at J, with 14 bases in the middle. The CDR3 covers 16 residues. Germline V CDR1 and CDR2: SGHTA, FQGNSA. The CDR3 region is CASSLVVGQPQETQYF. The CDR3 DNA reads TGTGCCAGCAGCTTAGTCGTAGGACAGCCTCAAGAGACCCAGTACTTC.

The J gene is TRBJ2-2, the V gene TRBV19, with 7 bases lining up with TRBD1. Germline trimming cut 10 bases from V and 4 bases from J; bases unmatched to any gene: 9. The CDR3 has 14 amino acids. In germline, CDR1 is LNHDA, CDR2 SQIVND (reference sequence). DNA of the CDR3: TGTGCCACTCACAGGGGCCAGGGCACCGGGGAGCTGTTTTTT. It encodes CATHRGQGTGELFF.

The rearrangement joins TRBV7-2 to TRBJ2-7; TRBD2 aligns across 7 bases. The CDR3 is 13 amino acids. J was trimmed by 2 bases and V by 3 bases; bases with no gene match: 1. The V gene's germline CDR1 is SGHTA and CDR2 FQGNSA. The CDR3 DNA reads TGTGCCAGCAGCTTTGCGGGGGCCTACGAGCAGTACTTC. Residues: CASSFAGAYEQYF. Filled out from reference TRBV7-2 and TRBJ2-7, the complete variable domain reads GAGVSQSPSNKVTEKGKDVELRCDPISGHTALYWYRQSLGQGLEFLIYFQGNSAPDKSGLPSDRFSAERTGGSVSTLTIQRTQQEDSAVYLCASSFAGAYEQYFGPGTRLTVT.